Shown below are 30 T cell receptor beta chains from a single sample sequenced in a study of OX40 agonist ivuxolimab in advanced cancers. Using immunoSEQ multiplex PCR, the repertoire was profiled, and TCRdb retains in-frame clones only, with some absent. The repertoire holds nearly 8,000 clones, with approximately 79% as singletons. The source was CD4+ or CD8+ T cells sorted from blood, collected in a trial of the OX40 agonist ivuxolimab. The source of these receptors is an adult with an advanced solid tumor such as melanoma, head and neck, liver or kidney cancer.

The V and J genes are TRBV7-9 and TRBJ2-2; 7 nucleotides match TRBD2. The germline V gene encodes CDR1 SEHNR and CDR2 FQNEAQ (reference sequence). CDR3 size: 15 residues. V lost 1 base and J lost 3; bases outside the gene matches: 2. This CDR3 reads CASSLGREHTGELFF. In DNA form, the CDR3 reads TGTGCCAGCAGCTTAGGGCGGGAGCACACCGGGGAGCTGTTTTTT.

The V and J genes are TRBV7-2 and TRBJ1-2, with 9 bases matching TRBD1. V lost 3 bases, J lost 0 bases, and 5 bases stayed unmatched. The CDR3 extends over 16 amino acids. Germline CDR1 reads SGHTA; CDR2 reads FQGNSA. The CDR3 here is CASSFGTGLANYGYTF. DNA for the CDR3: TGTGCCAGCAGCTTCGGGACAGGGCTAGCTAACTATGGCTACACCTTC. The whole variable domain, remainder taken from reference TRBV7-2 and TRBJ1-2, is GAGVSQSPSNKVTEKGKDVELRCDPISGHTALYWYRQSLGQGLEFLIYFQGNSAPDKSGLPSDRFSAERTGGSVSTLTIQRTQQEDSAVYLCASSFGTGLANYGYTFGSGTRLTVV.

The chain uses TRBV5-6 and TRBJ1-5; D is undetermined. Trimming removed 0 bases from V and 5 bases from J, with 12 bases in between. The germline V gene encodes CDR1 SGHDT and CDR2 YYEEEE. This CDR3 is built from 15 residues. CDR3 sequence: CASSLGGYGDQPQHF. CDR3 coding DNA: TGTGCCAGCAGCTTGGGAGGGTATGGCGATCAGCCCCAGCATTTT.

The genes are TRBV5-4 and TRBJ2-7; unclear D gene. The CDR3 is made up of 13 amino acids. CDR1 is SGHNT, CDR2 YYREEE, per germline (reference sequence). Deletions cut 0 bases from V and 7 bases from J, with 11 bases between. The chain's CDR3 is CASSLDLLGEQYF. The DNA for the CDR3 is TGTGCCAGCAGCTTGGACCTCCTGGGGGAGCAGTACTTC.

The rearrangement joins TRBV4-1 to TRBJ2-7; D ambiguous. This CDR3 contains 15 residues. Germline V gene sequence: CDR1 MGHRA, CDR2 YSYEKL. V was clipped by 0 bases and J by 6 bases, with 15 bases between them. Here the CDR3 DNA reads TGCGCCAGCAGCCAAGAACAACTCTATTTACGCGAGCAGTACTTC. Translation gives CASSQEQLYLREQYF.

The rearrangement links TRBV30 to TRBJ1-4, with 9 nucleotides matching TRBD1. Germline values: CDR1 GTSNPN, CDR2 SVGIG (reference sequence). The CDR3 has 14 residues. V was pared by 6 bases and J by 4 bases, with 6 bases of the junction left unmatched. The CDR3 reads CACGGTGINEKLFF. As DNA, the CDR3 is TGTGCCTGCGGGGGGACAGGGATTAATGAAAAACTGTTTTTT.

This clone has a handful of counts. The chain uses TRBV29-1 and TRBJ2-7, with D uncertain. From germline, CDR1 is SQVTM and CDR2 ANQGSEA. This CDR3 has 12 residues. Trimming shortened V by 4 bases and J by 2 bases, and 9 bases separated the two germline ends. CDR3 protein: CSVVGTPYEQYF. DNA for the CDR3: TGCAGCGTTGTCGGCACCCCCTACGAGCAGTACTTC.

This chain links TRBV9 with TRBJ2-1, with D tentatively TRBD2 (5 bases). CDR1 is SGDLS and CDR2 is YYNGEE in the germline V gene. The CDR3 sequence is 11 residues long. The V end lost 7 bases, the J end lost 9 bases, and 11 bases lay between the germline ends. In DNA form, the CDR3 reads TGTGCCAGCGGAGAAGAGGGTGAGCAGTTCTTC. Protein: CASGEEGEQFF.

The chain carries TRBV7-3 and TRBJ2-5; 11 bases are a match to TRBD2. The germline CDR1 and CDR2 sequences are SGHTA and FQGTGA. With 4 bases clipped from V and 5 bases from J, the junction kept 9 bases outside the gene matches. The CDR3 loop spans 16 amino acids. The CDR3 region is CASSSLGPSGGETQYF. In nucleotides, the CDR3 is TGTGCCAGCAGCTCTCTGGGCCCTAGCGGGGGGGAGACCCAGTACTTC.

In DNA form, the CDR3 reads TGTGCCAGCAGCCGGACAGGGGAAGAGACCCAGTACTTC. Translation gives CASSRTGEETQYF. This chain uses TRBV2 with TRBJ2-5, with 9 bases identical to TRBD1. Germline trimming cut 6 bases from V and 3 bases from J; bases unmatched to any gene: 2. CDR1 is SNHLY and CDR2 is FYNNEI in the germline V gene. CDR3 length equals 13 residues.

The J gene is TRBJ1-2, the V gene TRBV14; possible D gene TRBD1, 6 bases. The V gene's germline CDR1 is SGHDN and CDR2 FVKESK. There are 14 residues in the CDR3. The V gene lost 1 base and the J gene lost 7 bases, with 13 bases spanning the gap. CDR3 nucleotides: TGTGCCAGCAGCCAAGTTACAGGGCTGGCTGGCTACACCTTC. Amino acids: CASSQVTGLAGYTF.

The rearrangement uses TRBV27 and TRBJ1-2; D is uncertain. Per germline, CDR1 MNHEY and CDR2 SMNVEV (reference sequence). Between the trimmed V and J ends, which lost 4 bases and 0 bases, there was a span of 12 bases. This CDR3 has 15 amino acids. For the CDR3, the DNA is TGTGCCAGCAGTTCCGGGATGTTATCTAACTATGGCTACACCTTC. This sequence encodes CASSSGMLSNYGYTF.

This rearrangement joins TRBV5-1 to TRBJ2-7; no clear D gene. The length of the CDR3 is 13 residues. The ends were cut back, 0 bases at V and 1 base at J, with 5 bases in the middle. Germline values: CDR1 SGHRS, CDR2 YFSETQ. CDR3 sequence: CASSLGQSYEQYF. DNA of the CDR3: TGCGCCAGCAGCTTGGGGCAGTCCTACGAGCAGTACTTC.

The CDR3 region has the DNA TGTGCCAGCAGTTTTCTGGGCCAAATTTACAATGAGCAGTTCTTC. It is translated as CASSFLGQIYNEQFF. The genes are TRBV28 and TRBJ2-1; D remains ambiguous. CDR3 length: 15 amino acids. With 3 bases removed from V and 4 bases from J, the gap between germline ends came to 13 bases. The germline V gene has CDR1 MDHEN and CDR2 SYDVKM.

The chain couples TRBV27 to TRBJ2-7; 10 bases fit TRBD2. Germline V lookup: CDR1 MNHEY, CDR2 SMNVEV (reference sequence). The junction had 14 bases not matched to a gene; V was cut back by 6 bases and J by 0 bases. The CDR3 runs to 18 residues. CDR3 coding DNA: TGTGCCAGCAGAACACCCACCCCCGCTAGCGGGAGCTCCTACGAGCAGTACTTC. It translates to CASRTPTPASGSSYEQYF.

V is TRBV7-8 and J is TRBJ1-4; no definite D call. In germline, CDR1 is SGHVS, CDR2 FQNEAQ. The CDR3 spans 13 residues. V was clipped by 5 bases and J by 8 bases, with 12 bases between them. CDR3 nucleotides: TGTGCCAGCAGCCCCGCCGGGAGCGAAAAACTGTTTTTT. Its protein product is CASSPAGSEKLFF. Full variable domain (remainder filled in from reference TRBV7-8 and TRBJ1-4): GAGVSQSPRYKVAKRGQDVALRCDPISGHVSLFWYQQALGQGPEFLTYFQNEAQLDKSGLPSDRFFAERPEGSVSTLKIQRTQQEDSAVYLCASSPAGSEKLFFGSGTQLSVL.

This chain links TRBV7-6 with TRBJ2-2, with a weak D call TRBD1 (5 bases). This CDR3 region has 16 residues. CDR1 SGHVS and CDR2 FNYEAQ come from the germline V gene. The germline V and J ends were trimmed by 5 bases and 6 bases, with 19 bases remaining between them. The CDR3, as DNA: TGTGCCAGCAGCAACTTCCTGGCAGGGCAAGCCGGGGAGCTGTTTTTT. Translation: CASSNFLAGQAGELFF.

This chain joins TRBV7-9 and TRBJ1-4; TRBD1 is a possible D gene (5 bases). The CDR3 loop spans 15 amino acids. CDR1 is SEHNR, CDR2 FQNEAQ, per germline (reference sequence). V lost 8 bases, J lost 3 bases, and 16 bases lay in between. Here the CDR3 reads CASEGLGGSNEKLFF. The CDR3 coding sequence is TGTGCCAGCGAGGGGCTCGGGGGATCTAATGAAAAACTGTTTTTT.

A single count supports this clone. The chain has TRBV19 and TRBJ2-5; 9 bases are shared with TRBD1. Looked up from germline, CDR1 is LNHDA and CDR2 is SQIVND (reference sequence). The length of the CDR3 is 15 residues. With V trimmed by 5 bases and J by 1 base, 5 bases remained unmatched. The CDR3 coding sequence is TGTGCCAGTAGTCTAATGACAGGGGGCCAAGAGACCCAGTACTTC. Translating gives CASSLMTGGQETQYF.

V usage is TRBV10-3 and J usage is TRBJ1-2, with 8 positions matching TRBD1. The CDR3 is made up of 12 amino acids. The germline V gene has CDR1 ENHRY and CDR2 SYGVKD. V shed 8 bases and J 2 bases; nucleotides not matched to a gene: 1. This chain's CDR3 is CAIQGANYGYTF. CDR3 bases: TGTGCCATCCAGGGGGCGAACTATGGCTACACCTTC.

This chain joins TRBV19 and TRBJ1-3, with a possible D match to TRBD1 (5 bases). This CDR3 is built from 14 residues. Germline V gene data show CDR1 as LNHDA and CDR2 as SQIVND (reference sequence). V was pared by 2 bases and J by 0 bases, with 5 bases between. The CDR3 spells CASSITGSGNTIYF. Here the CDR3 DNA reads TGTGCCAGTAGTATAACAGGCTCTGGAAACACCATATATTTT. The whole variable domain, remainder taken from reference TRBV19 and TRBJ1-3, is DGGITQSPKYLFRKEGQNVTLSCEQNLNHDAMYWYRQDPGQGLRLIYYSQIVNDFQKGDIAEGYSVSREKKESFPLTVTSAQKNPTAFYLCASSITGSGNTIYFGEGSWLTVV.

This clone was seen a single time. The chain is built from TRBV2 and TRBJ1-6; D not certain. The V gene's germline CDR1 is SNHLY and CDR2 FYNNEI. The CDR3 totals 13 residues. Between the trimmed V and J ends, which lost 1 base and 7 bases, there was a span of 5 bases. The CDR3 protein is CASSEEKNSPLHF. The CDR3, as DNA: TGTGCCAGCAGTGAAGAGAAGAATTCACCCCTCCACTTT.

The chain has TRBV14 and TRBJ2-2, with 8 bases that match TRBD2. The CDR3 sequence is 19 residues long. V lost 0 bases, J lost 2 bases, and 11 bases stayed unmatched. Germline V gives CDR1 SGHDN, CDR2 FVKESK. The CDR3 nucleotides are TGTGCCAGCAGCCAAGATAGGGCGCCGGGGGGGCCCAACACCGGGGAGCTGTTTTTT. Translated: CASSQDRAPGGPNTGELFF.

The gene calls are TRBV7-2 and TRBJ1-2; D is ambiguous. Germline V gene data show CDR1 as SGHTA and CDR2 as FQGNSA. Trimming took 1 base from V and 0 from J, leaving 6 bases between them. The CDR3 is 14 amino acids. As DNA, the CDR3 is TGTGCCAGCAGCTTAGGCGGATCTAACTATGGCTACACCTTC. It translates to CASSLGGSNYGYTF.

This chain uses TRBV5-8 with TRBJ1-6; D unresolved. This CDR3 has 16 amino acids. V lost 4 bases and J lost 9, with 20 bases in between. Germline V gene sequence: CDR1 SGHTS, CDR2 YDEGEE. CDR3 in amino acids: CASSGRASLLGSPLHF. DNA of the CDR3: TGTGCCAGCAGCGGCCGGGCGTCCCTTTTAGGTTCACCCCTCCACTTT.

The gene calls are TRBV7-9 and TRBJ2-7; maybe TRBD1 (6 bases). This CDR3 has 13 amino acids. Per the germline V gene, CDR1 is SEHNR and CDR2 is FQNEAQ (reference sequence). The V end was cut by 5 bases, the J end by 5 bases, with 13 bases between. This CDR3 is CASSLGTSNEQYF. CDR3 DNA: TGTGCCAGCAGCCTTGGGACATCCAACGAGCAGTACTTC.

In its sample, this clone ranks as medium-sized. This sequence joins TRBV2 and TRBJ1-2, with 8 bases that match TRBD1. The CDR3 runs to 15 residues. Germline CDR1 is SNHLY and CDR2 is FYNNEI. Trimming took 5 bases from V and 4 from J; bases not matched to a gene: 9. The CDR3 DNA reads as TGTGCCAGCAGTCCACGCGGGACAGGACTCTATGGCTACACCTTC. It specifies CASSPRGTGLYGYTF. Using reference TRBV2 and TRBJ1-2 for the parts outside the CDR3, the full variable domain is EPEVTQTPSHQVTQMGQEVILRCVPISNHLYFYWYRQILGQKVEFLVSFYNNEISEKSEIFDDQFSVERPDGSNFTLKIRSTKLEDSAMYFCASSPRGTGLYGYTFGSGTRLTVV.

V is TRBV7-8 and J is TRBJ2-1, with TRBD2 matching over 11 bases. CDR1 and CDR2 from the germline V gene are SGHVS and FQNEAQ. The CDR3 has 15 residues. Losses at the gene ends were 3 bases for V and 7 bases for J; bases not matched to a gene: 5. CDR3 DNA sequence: TGTGCCAGCAGCTTCAGGGCTAGCGGGGGGAATGAGCAGTTCTTC. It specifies CASSFRASGGNEQFF.

CDR3 bases: TGCGCCAGCAGCCAAGAGAGCGGGGGCCCCACTGGGGATACGCAGTATTTT. It specifies CASSQESGGPTGDTQYF. The chain couples TRBV4-1 to TRBJ2-3, with 8 bases lining up with TRBD2. Germline V gene data show CDR1 as MGHRA and CDR2 as YSYEKL. The V and J ends lost 0 bases and 6 bases, in that order; junction bases with no gene match: 11. The CDR3 runs 17 residues.

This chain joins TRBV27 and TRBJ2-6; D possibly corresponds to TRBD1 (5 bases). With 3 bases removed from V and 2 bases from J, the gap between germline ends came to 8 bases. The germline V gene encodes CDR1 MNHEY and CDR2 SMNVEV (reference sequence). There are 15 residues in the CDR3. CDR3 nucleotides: TGTGCCAGCAGTTTGTGGGGCGCTGGGGCCAACGTCCTGACTTTC. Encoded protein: CASSLWGAGANVLTF.